This T cell receptor (beta chain) emerged from a study of blood T cell repertoires in COVID-19. Some clones are missing from TCRdb's copy, which holds only in-frame ones; the method was immunoSEQ multiplex PCR. This table has about 310,000 clones, 89% appearing once. This clone was picked up one time. Trimming shortened V by 1 base and J by 4 bases, and 11 bases separated the two germline ends. CDR1 is SGHTA, CDR2 FQGTGA, per germline. The CDR3 runs to 15 residues. In Cohort 3, a recovered donor had either two negative PCRs, clearance, or symptom resolution. The gene calls are TRBV7-3 and TRBJ2-1; D is unresolved. The sequence derives from a man between 60 and 70 years old who had recovered from COVID-19. The sample consisted of PBMCs or T cells enriched from blood (not recorded which). The CDR3 DNA reads TGTGCCAGCAGCTTAAGACTTACACAATACAATGAGCAGTTCTTC. It specifies CASSLRLTQYNEQFF.